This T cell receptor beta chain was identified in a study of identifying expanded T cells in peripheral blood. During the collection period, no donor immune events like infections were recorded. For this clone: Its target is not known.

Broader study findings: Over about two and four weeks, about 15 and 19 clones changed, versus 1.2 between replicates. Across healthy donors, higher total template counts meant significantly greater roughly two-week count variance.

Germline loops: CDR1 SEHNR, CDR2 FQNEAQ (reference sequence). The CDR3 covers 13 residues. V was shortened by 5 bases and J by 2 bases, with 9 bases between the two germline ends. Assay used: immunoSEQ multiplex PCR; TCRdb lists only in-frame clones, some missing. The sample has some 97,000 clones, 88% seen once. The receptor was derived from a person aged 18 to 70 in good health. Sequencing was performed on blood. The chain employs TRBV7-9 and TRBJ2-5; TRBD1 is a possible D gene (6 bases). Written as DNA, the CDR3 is TGTGCCAGCAGCCAGGACAGACAAGAGACCCAGTACTTC. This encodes CASSQDRQETQYF.